Listed below are T cell receptor beta chains from one sample, sequenced in a study of T cells in Graves' hyperthyroidism and ophthalmopathy. TCRdb reanalysed the multiplex PCR reads using MiXCR and keeps one entry per CDR3 protein. This table has 300,000 to 450,000 distinct CDR3 sequences, less than 20% appearing once. The sample taken for sequencing was blood. These receptors were taken from a man between 18 and 35 years old with Graves' ophthalmopathy. The CDR3 runs from the conserved cysteine through the conserved F or W. The D gene is left open where the match is weak. Clone size is stated in some rows and not others, as once, few, many or a class when expanded.

CASSHRQSPGNTIYF,TGTGCCAGCAGCCACCGACAGTCCCCTGGAAACACCATATATTTT,.,.,TRBV3-1,TRBJ1-3
CASMPGQGSTDTQYF,TGTGCCAGCATGCCGGGACAGGGAAGCACAGATACGCAGTATTTT,.,TRBD1,TRBV2,TRBJ2-3
CASSESPQGANEKLFF,TGCGCCAGCAGTGAGTCTCCTCAGGGGGCTAATGAAAAACTGTTTTTT,few,TRBD1,TRBV10-2,TRBJ1-4
CASSQVRRPDSPLHF,TGCGCCAGCAGCCAAGTTAGAAGACCGGATTCACCCCTCCACTTT,.,.,TRBV4-1,TRBJ1-6
CATSDLKQGRVTETQYF,TGTGCCACCAGTGATTTGAAACAGGGGAGGGTTACAGAGACCCAGTACTTC,many,.,TRBV24-1,TRBJ2-5
CSVEVAAGASYEQYF,TGCAGCGTTGAAGTGGCGGCAGGGGCCTCCTACGAGCAGTACTTC,.,.,TRBV29-1,TRBJ2-7
CASSIGEHEQFF,TGTGCCAGTAGCATAGGGGAGCATGAGCAGTTCTTC,few,.,TRBV19,TRBJ2-1
CASSLVLGLSTYNEQFF,TGTGCCAGCAGTTTAGTCCTGGGTCTAAGTACCTACAATGAGCAGTTCTTC,few,.,TRBV12-3/TRBV12-4,TRBJ2-1
CASSLPASRVMNTEAFF,TGTGCCAGCAGCTTACCCGCGTCGCGGGTTATGAACACTGAAGCTTTCTTT,many,.,TRBV11-2,TRBJ1-1
CSARDVPDPGQGRSPLHF,TGCAGTGCTAGAGATGTCCCGGATCCGGGACAGGGGAGATCACCCCTCCACTTT,few,TRBD1,TRBV20-1,TRBJ1-6
CASSLTGAGVQLEQFF,TGTGCCAGCAGCCTCACGGGGGCCGGGGTACAATTAGAGCAGTTCTTC,many,.,TRBV7-3,TRBJ2-1
CASSSRIAEGERDEQYF,TGTGCCAGCAGCTCGCGTATCGCGGAAGGTGAGCGAGACGAGCAGTACTTC,few,.,TRBV9,TRBJ2-7
CASRFGGGVENEKLFF,TGTGCCAGCAGATTCGGGGGGGGGGTCGAGAATGAAAAACTGTTTTTT,.,.,TRBV5-6,TRBJ1-4
CSVRLQGHEQYF,TGCAGTGTCCGACTACAGGGCCACGAGCAGTACTTC,many,.,TRBV20-1,TRBJ2-7
CASSVGQGTSYEQYF,TGTGCCAGCAGCGTAGGTCAGGGAACCTCCTACGAGCAGTACTTC,medium-sized,.,TRBV9,TRBJ2-7
CSAVAGGPWDEQYF,TGCAGTGCTGTAGCGGGAGGGCCGTGGGACGAGCAGTACTTC,.,TRBD2,TRBV20-1,TRBJ2-7
CASSEARASVGETQYF,TGTGCCAGCAGTGAAGCTAGGGCTAGCGTCGGGGAGACCCAGTACTTC,many,.,TRBV2,TRBJ2-5
CASSPGRGQGAYEQYF,TGTGCCAGCAGCCCTGGGAGGGGACAGGGGGCCTACGAGCAGTACTTC,.,TRBD1,TRBV14,TRBJ2-7
CASSGRPNQPQHF,TGTGCCAGCAGCGGACGGCCTAATCAGCCCCAGCATTTT,once,.,TRBV6-2/TRBV6-3,TRBJ1-5
CASSSHQYQPQHF,TGTGCCAGCAGCTCGCATCAGTATCAGCCCCAGCATTTT,many,.,TRBV11-2,TRBJ1-5
CACSPIRDRKNYGYTF,TGTGCCTGCAGCCCTATCCGGGACAGAAAAAACTATGGCTACACCTTC,.,TRBD1,TRBV11-2,TRBJ1-2
CASNSLSPDTQYF,TGTGCCAGCAACTCCCTTAGCCCAGATACGCAGTATTTT,many,.,TRBV6-1,TRBJ2-3
CASSQKTGYNSPLHF,TGTGCCAGCAGCCAAAAGACAGGCTATAATTCACCCCTCCACTTT,many,.,TRBV3-1,TRBJ1-6
CASGDTGAEAFF,TGCGCCAGCGGTGATACAGGGGCTGAAGCTTTCTTT,.,TRBD1,TRBV10-1,TRBJ1-1
CATLPGQQNTEAFF,TGTGCCACTTTGCCGGGACAGCAGAACACTGAAGCTTTCTTT,many,TRBD1,TRBV12-3/TRBV12-4,TRBJ1-1
CATSAPPKNTEAFF,TGTGCCACCAGCGCCCCTCCCAAGAACACTGAAGCTTTCTTT,many,.,TRBV15,TRBJ1-1
CASSLAEGRYTF,TGTGCCAGCAGCTTAGCGGAGGGCCGCTACACCTTC,many,.,TRBV7-8,TRBJ1-2
CASKQGASDYGYTF,TGTGCCAGCAAACAGGGGGCGTCGGACTATGGCTACACCTTC,.,TRBD1,TRBV6-1,TRBJ1-2
CASSSASGGLYEQYF,TGTGCCAGCAGCTCCGCTAGCGGGGGGCTTTACGAGCAGTACTTC,.,TRBD2,TRBV5-4,TRBJ2-7
CASSPGASEKLFF,TGTGCCAGCAGTCCGGGGGCGAGTGAAAAACTGTTTTTT,many,.,TRBV12-3/TRBV12-4,TRBJ1-4
CASRLNRDRPDTDTQYF,TGTGCCAGTAGATTAAACCGGGACAGACCTGACACAGATACGCAGTATTTT,.,TRBD1,TRBV19,TRBJ2-3
CASSYSRQGAGNEQFF,TGTGCCAGCAGTTACTCGCGGCAGGGGGCGGGCAATGAGCAGTTCTTC,few,TRBD1,TRBV6-5,TRBJ2-1
CASRAGGANSGANVLTF,TGCGCCAGCAGGGCGGGGGGCGCAAACTCTGGGGCCAACGTCCTGACTTTC,.,TRBD2,TRBV5-1,TRBJ2-6
CASSPTGQGPTNYEQYF,TGTGCCAGCAGCCCCACGGGACAGGGGCCGACAAACTACGAGCAGTACTTC,.,TRBD1,TRBV9,TRBJ2-7
CASSEARNTGELFF,TGTGCCAGCAGTGAAGCGCGGAACACCGGGGAGCTGTTTTTT,.,.,TRBV6-1,TRBJ2-2
CASSQLPGTGGVEQYF,TGCGCCAGCAGCCAACTACCGGGGACAGGGGGGGTCGAGCAGTACTTC,few,TRBD1,TRBV4-1,TRBJ2-7
CASSLDRGVNEQFF,TGTGCCAGCAGCCTAGACAGGGGGGTGAATGAGCAGTTCTTC,many,TRBD1,TRBV11-3,TRBJ2-1
CASQEGGGNTEAFF,TGTGCCAGTCAGGAAGGAGGAGGGAACACTGAAGCTTTCTTT,many,.,TRBV27,TRBJ1-1
CASSLGSGGSLAYTF,TGCGCCAGCAGCTTGGGTAGCGGGGGCTCCCTTGCCTACACCTTC,many,.,TRBV5-1,TRBJ1-2
CASSAGDGFYSNQPQHF,TGTGCCAGCAGCGCAGGGGACGGGTTCTATAGCAATCAGCCCCAGCATTTT,many,.,TRBV11-2,TRBJ1-5
CASSQGPRSEQFF,TGTGCCAGCAGCCAAGGCCCAAGGAGTGAGCAGTTCTTC,many,.,TRBV3-1,TRBJ2-1
CASSRGTATGTQYF,TGTGCCAGCAGCCGCGGGACAGCCACCGGGACCCAGTACTTC,few,.,TRBV3-1,TRBJ2-5